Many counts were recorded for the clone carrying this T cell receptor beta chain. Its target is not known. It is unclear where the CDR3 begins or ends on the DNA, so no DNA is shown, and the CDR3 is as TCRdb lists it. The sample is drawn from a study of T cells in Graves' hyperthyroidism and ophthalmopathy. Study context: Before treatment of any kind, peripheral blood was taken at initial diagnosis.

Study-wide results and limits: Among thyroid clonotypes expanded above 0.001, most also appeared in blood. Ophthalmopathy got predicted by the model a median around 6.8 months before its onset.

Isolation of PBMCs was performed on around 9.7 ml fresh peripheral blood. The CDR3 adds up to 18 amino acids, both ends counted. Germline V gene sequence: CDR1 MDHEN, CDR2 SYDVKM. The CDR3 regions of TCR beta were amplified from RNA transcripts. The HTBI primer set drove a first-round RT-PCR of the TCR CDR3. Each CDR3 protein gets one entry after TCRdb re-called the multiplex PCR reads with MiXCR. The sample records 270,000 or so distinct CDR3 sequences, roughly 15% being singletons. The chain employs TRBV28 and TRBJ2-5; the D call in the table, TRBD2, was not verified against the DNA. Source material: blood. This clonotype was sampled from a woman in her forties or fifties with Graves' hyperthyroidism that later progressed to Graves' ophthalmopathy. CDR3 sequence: CASSSSNWIAGQQETQYF.